This entry is about one T cell receptor (beta chain). A Seattle source enrolled patients during active infection and followed them longitudinally. Authors' methods: Estimation of nucleated cell counts was performed using reference gene primer amplification. Profiling relied on immunoSEQ multiplex PCR, and the TCRdb table lists in-frame clones only, not all of them. The D gene and trimming were derived from the DNA, and the V and J assignments and clone size from that table. The profile covers some 57,000 clones, with 70% to 85% appearing a single time and approximately 10% taken by the ten largest. The germline V gene encodes CDR1 MNHEY and CDR2 SMNVEV (reference sequence). Trimming took off 2 bases at V and 7 bases at J, with 12 bases between the two ends. The CDR3 length is 15 residues. The data derive from a study of blood T cell repertoires in COVID-19. Across the study: PBMCs, B-cell-depleted T cells, or T cells were the source of the cDNA or gDNA that made up the material.

Sequenced material: peripheral blood. This TCR was sampled from a man older than 75 with COVID-19, enrolled during active disease. The rearrangement joins TRBV27 to TRBJ1-6; D uncertain. CDR3 nucleotides: TGTGCCAGCAGTTTAAATTTCCAGGTCAATTCACCCCTCCACTTT. Amino acid sequence: CASSLNFQVNSPLHF.